This paragraph reports one TCR beta chain. Its antigen remains undetermined. No qualities accompany the bases; no much larger clone lies one base away. The library was built by means of the immunoSEQ multiplex PCR assay. Held by TCRdb, this immuneACCESS table contains in-frame sequences only and omits some clones. Under half of the omission traces to an unresolved V gene where checked; the cause of the rest is unknown. This sample lists 30,000 to 35,000 clones; roughly 90% were detected once. The ten largest clonotypes hold roughly 4% of the sample. These data originate in a study of T cell changes during pregnancy in multiple sclerosis (dated by TCRdb to about 2019). Study-level background: The study examined how the T cell repertoire changed over the course of pregnancy in women with multiple sclerosis.

The material sequenced was CD8+ T cells from peripheral blood mononuclear cells, taken in the third trimester of pregnancy. The sequence derives from a female donor with multiple sclerosis, enrolled in a pregnancy study.

The CDR3 has the sequence CASSVDGGMGEAFF. In nucleotides, the sequence is TGTGCCAGCAGCGTAGATGGGGGGATGGGTGAAGCTTTCTTT. The rearrangement joined TRBV9 to TRBJ1-1; 5 matching bases give a weak D call of TRBD1. A distance of 13 bases separates the germline ends of V and J, which lose 0 bases and 7 bases respectively. Its CDR3 holds 14 amino acids, cysteine through phenylalanine. Just CDR3 DNA is preserved here, 42 bases in frame from base 1. CDR1 and CDR2 were assigned from the germline V gene as SGDLS and YYNGEE.